The entry below describes one TCR beta chain. Its antigen is not known. Germline V CDR1 and CDR2: SGHAT, FQNNGV. V lost 6 bases to trimming and J lost 3 bases, with 8 bases between them. The CDR3 length is 12 residues. The sample comes from a study of cytomegalovirus exposure and HLA in healthy donors. The PCR employed 60 Vbeta primers together with 13 Jbeta primers. TCRdb's copy holds only in-frame clones and misses some; the assay was immunoSEQ multiplex PCR. The sample holds tens of thousands of clones; roughly two thirds are singletons and the top ten take 6.9%. In nominal health when sampled, donors likely had unrecorded immune exposures nonetheless. Study observations and caveats: As was reported, the HLA-A and HLA-B alleles of most subjects were accurately predicted from TCR beta sequences. It was likely that a cluster of highly shared sequence variants was a sequencing artifact. Many donors shared some public TCRs, even though most TCR sequences were rare.

The TCR comes from a woman between 45 and 60 years old in good health and CMV-seropositive. Sequences were obtained from PBMCs. V and J are TRBV11-2 and TRBJ1-1; no definite D call. This CDR3 reads CASSFRDTEAFF. The CDR3 DNA is TGTGCCAGCAGTTTCCGGGACACTGAAGCTTTCTTT.